This T cell receptor beta chain was sequenced for a study of CD8 T cells in Susac syndrome. Between the trimmed V and J ends, which lost 2 bases and 1 base, there was a span of 10 bases. The germline CDR1 and CDR2 sequences are SGHNT and YENEEA. The CDR3 is made up of 15 amino acids. Reverse transcription of about 0.45 to 1 ug RNA was carried out with random hexamers. TCR beta CDR3 was amplified by immunoSEQ multiplex PCR. This amplification extended across 54 Vbeta and 13 Jbeta segments. TCRdb fed the immunoSEQ multiplex PCR reads into MiXCR, producing one record per CDR3 protein. The data show about 70,000 distinct CDR3 sequences, with 96% seen just once and 0.11% held by the top ten.

The chain employs TRBV11-3 and TRBJ2-3; D ambiguous. The specimen was CD4+ T cells from PBMCs. The receptor comes from a human donor with multiple sclerosis. The CDR3 is CASSLSYARTDTQYF. The CDR3 DNA reads as TGTGCCAGCAGCTTAAGCTACGCACGCACAGATACGCAGTATTTT. Combining the CDR3 with reference TRBV11-3 and TRBJ2-3 gives the whole variable domain EAGVVQSPRYKIIEKKQPVAFWCNPISGHNTLYWYLQNLGQGPELLIRYENEEAVDDSQLPKDRFSAERLKGVDSTLKIQPAELGDSAVYLCASSLSYARTDTQYFGPGTRLTVL.